The 31 T cell receptor beta chains in this list originate from one sample, sequenced in a study of T-cell reconstitution after alpha-beta-depleted transplantation in children. Unique molecular identifiers were built into the TCRbeta library. TCRdb re-analysed the PCR reads in MiXCR, keeping a single row per CDR3 protein. The sample has a few hundred thousand distinct CDR3 sequences, 10% to 13% seen once; the top ten hold 2% to 2.5%. The material was PBMCs from the stem cell graft donor, obtained from the stem cell graft. These receptors originate from a human donor who donated a stem cell graft to a child with acute lymphoblastic leukemia.

The chain has TRBV29-1 and TRBJ2-2; possibly TRBD1 or TRBD2 for D (5 bases each). The ends were cut back, 6 bases at V and 4 bases at J, with 9 bases in the middle. The CDR3 has 12 amino acids. Germline CDR1 reads SQVTM; CDR2 reads ANQGSEA. The CDR3 nucleotides read TGCAGCGTCGGGGCGAGCACCGGGGAGCTGTTTTTT. Translated, it gives CSVGASTGELFF.

This clonotype turned up a few times. This sequence joins TRBV24-1 and TRBJ2-1; tentatively, D is TRBD1 (6 bases). Per the germline V gene, CDR1 is KGHDR and CDR2 is SFDVKD. Between the trimmed V and J ends, which lost 1 base and 4 bases, there was a span of 19 bases. The CDR3 consists of 18 residues. The CDR3 DNA reads TGTGCCACCAGTGATTTACCCGGGCAGGGGTCGGGATACAATGAGCAGTTCTTC. This sequence encodes CATSDLPGQGSGYNEQFF.

The chain combines TRBV20-1 with TRBJ2-5; 11 positions match TRBD2. With 3 bases clipped from V and 2 bases from J, the junction kept 11 bases outside the gene matches. This CDR3 region has 17 residues. Germline V CDR1 and CDR2: DFQATT, SNEGSKA (reference sequence). The CDR3 loop is CSASAGTSGFSQETQYF. The CDR3 nucleotides are TGCAGTGCTAGTGCCGGGACTAGCGGATTTTCTCAAGAGACCCAGTACTTC.

This clonotype was counted a few times. The CDR3 loop reads CAIRRDRMNTEAFF. The CDR3 DNA reads as TGTGCCATCCGAAGGGACAGGATGAACACTGAAGCTTTCTTT. The gene calls are TRBV6-1 and TRBJ1-1, with 8 positions matching TRBD1. The length of the CDR3 is 14 residues. Germline V CDR1 and CDR2: MNHNS, SASEGT. Trimming removed 10 bases from V and 0 bases from J; junction bases left unmatched: 7.

The chain couples TRBV4-3 to TRBJ1-5; no reliable D call. Trimming shortened V by 0 bases and J by 6 bases, and 9 bases separated the two germline ends. From germline, CDR1 is LGHNA and CDR2 YSLEER. The CDR3 runs 14 residues. This chain's CDR3 is CASSQDWLGQPQHF. The CDR3 DNA sequence: TGCGCCAGCAGCCAAGATTGGTTAGGTCAGCCCCAGCATTTT.

This clonotype was found a few times. The chain uses TRBV2 and TRBJ2-7; D gene unclear. From germline, CDR1 is SNHLY and CDR2 FYNNEI. The CDR3 spans 14 residues. V was trimmed by 3 bases and J by 3 bases, leaving 12 bases between them. CDR3 DNA sequence: TGTGCCAGCAGTGATAAAGGAAGGGTCTACGAGCAGTACTTC. Translating it yields CASSDKGRVYEQYF.

This chain uses TRBV5-1 with TRBJ2-7, with 8 bases identical to TRBD1. This CDR3 has 14 residues. Germline V gives CDR1 SGHRS, CDR2 YFSETQ. Trimming took 4 bases from V and 3 from J; bases not matched to a gene: 6. The CDR3 DNA reads as TGCGCCAGCAGCGCAGGACAGGGAGGCTACGAGCAGTACTTC. It translates to CASSAGQGGYEQYF.

As regards this clonotype: Germline is not matched at one junction end, which may reflect a read error. V is TRBV7-2 and J is TRBJ1-5; no clear D gene. Per the germline V gene, CDR1 is SGHTA and CDR2 is FQGNSA. The CDR3 has 15 amino acids. CDR3 nucleotide sequence: TGTGCCGGCAGCTTACGTGGGAGTAGCTATCAGCCCCAGCATTTT. Protein sequence: CAGSLRGSSYQPQHF.

The chain couples TRBV19 to TRBJ2-1, with a possible D match to TRBD2 (6 bases). V lost 7 bases and J 5 bases, leaving 12 bases between the germline ends. The CDR3 is 13 residues long. Germline V CDR1 and CDR2: LNHDA, SQIVND (reference sequence). CDR3: CASTLGGDNEQFF. The CDR3 DNA reads as TGTGCCAGTACCCTAGGAGGGGACAATGAGCAGTTCTTC.

The chain employs TRBV18 and TRBJ1-1; no clear D gene. This CDR3 region has 13 residues. V was cut by 8 bases and J by 7 bases, with 17 bases left in between. The V gene's germline CDR1 is KGHSH and CDR2 LQKENI. The CDR3 reads CASTARDRDEAFF. CDR3 coding DNA: TGTGCCAGCACCGCGAGGGATCGGGATGAAGCTTTCTTT.

This clonotype was seen many times. The CDR3 here is CASSQWMLAGNEQYF. The CDR3 DNA follows: TGCGCCAGCAGCCAATGGATGTTGGCGGGAAACGAGCAGTACTTC. V usage is TRBV4-1 and J usage is TRBJ2-7, with a possible D match to TRBD2 (6 bases). This CDR3 comprises 15 residues. V lost 2 bases and J 5 bases, leaving 16 bases between the germline ends. Looked up from germline, CDR1 is MGHRA and CDR2 is YSYEKL.

This clonotype showed up just a few times. J is TRBJ2-7 and V is TRBV5-5, with TRBD2 matching over 7 bases. The CDR3 sequence is 14 residues long. Germline V gives CDR1 SGHKS, CDR2 YYEKEE (reference sequence). With V trimmed by 3 bases and J by 0 bases, 3 bases remained unmatched. This chain's CDR3 is CASSWLAASYEQYF. The CDR3 region has the DNA TGTGCCAGCAGCTGGCTAGCGGCCTCCTACGAGCAGTACTTC.

This clonotype was seen many times. The V and J genes are TRBV12-3 or TRBV12-4 and TRBJ1-3; D is uncertain. V gave up 3 bases and J gave up 4 bases, with 7 bases separating them. The length of the CDR3 is 13 residues. The CDR3 coding sequence is TGTGCCAGCAGTTTGACGAGAGGAAACACCATATATTTT. Amino acids: CASSLTRGNTIYF.

This clonotype has at least ten counts. The gene calls are TRBV7-9 and TRBJ1-1, with D perhaps matching TRBD1 (6 bases). Germline values: CDR1 SEHNR, CDR2 FQNEAQ (reference sequence). The CDR3 spans 15 residues. Deletions cut 1 base from V and 0 bases from J, with 9 bases between. The CDR3 nucleotides are TGTGCCAGCAGCTTAGGGCAGGGGATGAACACTGAAGCTTTCTTT. Translation: CASSLGQGMNTEAFF.

The chain uses TRBV5-1 and TRBJ1-2; D not certain. The CDR3 spans 14 residues. CDR1 and CDR2 (germline): SGHRS, YFSETQ. V lost 4 bases, J lost 0 bases, and 10 bases lay in between. The CDR3 region has the DNA TGCGCCAGCAGCCCAAGTTCGCCTAACTATGGCTACACCTTC. Translated, it gives CASSPSSPNYGYTF.

V gene TRBV20-1 combines with J gene TRBJ1-1, with a weak D call TRBD1 (5 bases). The CDR3 is 13 residues long. Germline-derived CDR1 and CDR2 are DFQATT and SNEGSKA (reference sequence). With 6 bases removed from V and 1 base from J, the gap between germline ends came to 12 bases. In nucleotides, the CDR3 is TGCAGTGCCCTTCAGGGCGGGAACACTGAAGCTTTCTTT. This gives the protein CSALQGGNTEAFF.

The rearrangement uses TRBV7-6 and TRBJ1-5; a weak D match, TRBD1 (6 bases). V was clipped by 2 bases and J by 0 bases, with 14 bases between them. Germline assignment: CDR1 SGHVS and CDR2 FNYEAQ. CDR3 length equals 17 residues. The CDR3 loop is CASSLNVGGLSNQPQHF. The CDR3 bases are TGTGCCAGCAGCTTAAATGTAGGGGGGCTTAGCAATCAGCCCCAGCATTTT. Full variable domain (outside the CDR3, taken from reference TRBV7-6 and TRBJ1-5): GAGVSQSPRYKVTKRGQDVALRCDPISGHVSLYWYRQALGQGPEFLTYFNYEAQQDKSGLPNDRFSAERPEGSISTLTIQRTEQRDSAMYRCASSLNVGGLSNQPQHFGDGTRLSIL.

The chain couples TRBV7-6 to TRBJ1-1, with no clear D. Germline loops: CDR1 SGHVS, CDR2 FNYEAQ. V was trimmed by 5 bases and J by 3 bases, leaving 16 bases between them. CDR3 length: 15 amino acids. As DNA, the CDR3 is TGTGCCAGCAGCCCGGGCGCCGGGTTCGACACTGAAGCTTTCTTT. This codes for CASSPGAGFDTEAFF.

The V gene is TRBV6-5, the J gene TRBJ2-1; possibly TRBD2 for D (6 bases). V lost 2 bases to trimming and J lost 1 base, with 15 bases between them. CDR1 is MNHEY, CDR2 SVGAGI, per germline. CDR3 length equals 17 residues. The CDR3 DNA reads TGTGCCAGCAGTTACGAGAAGGGACTCACTTCCTACAATGAGCAGTTCTTC. Its translation is CASSYEKGLTSYNEQFF.

The J gene is TRBJ1-1, the V gene TRBV27, with D unclear. The CDR3 loop spans 13 amino acids. In germline, CDR1 is MNHEY, CDR2 SMNVEV (reference sequence). Trimming left V 3 bases short and J 5 bases short, with 10 bases between. The CDR3 DNA is TGTGCCAGCAGTTTCGACAAGGATACTGAAGCTTTCTTT. As protein: CASSFDKDTEAFF.

In this sample, this clonotype turned up once. V gene TRBV27 combines with J gene TRBJ2-7; no clear D. Deletions cut 4 bases from V and 6 bases from J, with 10 bases between. This CDR3 contains 12 residues. Germline loops: CDR1 MNHEY, CDR2 SMNVEV (reference sequence). CDR3 loop: CASSSAASEQYF. CDR3 DNA: TGTGCCAGCAGTTCGGCCGCCAGCGAGCAGTACTTC.

This clonotype was found many times. The CDR3 DNA sequence: TGTGCCAGCAGCGCCCGGACTAGCGGGAGGGCCACCTACAATGAGCAGTTCTTC. Translation gives CASSARTSGRATYNEQFF. This chain connects TRBV9 to TRBJ2-1, with 15 bases aligning to TRBD2. The CDR3 is made up of 18 amino acids. V lost 3 bases and J lost 2; bases outside the gene matches: 6. Germline V gene sequence: CDR1 SGDLS, CDR2 YYNGEE.

About this clonotype: The junction and the germline gene differ at one end; a read error may be behind it. V usage is TRBV20-1 and J usage is TRBJ2-5; 11 bases line up with TRBD2. Germline-derived CDR1 and CDR2 are DFQATT and SNEGSKA (reference sequence). The CDR3 consists of 19 residues. The CDR3 nucleotides read TGCTGTGCTAGAACGAGGTTTGGGAAGGGACTAGCGGTCAAAGAGACCCAGTACTTC. Amino acid sequence: CCARTRFGKGLAVKETQYF.

This clonotype turned up a few times. V gene TRBV7-6 combines with J gene TRBJ2-5, with D possibly TRBD2 on 6 matching bases. Germline lookup yields CDR1 SGHVS and CDR2 FNYEAQ. With 0 bases removed from V and 3 bases from J, the gap between germline ends came to 17 bases. This CDR3 has 17 amino acids. CDR3 amino acids: CASSLAWGSAGKETQYF. CDR3 nucleotides: TGTGCCAGCAGCTTAGCATGGGGGTCCGCGGGGAAAGAGACCCAGTACTTC.

This clonotype was detected a few times. The rearrangement uses TRBV5-1 and TRBJ2-4; D perhaps matches TRBD1 (5 bases). Germline CDR1 SGHRS, CDR2 YFSETQ. Between the trimmed V and J ends, which lost 0 bases and 7 bases, there was a span of 11 bases. The CDR3 loop spans 14 amino acids. The CDR3: CASSLAVRANIQYF. The CDR3 region has the DNA TGCGCCAGCAGCTTGGCGGTCAGGGCGAACATTCAGTACTTC.

The gene calls are TRBV7-2 and TRBJ2-7; 7 bases agree with TRBD2. CDR3 length: 14 amino acids. Germline V CDR1 and CDR2: SGHTA, FQGNSA. V lost 2 bases, J lost 4 bases, and 5 bases stayed unmatched. CDR3 nucleotide sequence: TGTGCCAGCAGCTTATGGGGGGAGGGGTACGAGCAGTACTTC. Amino acids: CASSLWGEGYEQYF.

This clonotype was counted only a few times. The genes are TRBV30 and TRBJ2-1; the match to TRBD2 covers 7 bases. Looked up from germline, CDR1 is GTSNPN and CDR2 is SVGIG (reference sequence). J was trimmed by 0 bases and V by 1 base; bases with no gene match: 6. This CDR3 is 16 amino acids long. The CDR3 spells CAWSGGGRSSYNEQFF. The CDR3 DNA reads TGTGCCTGGAGTGGGGGGGGACGGAGCTCCTACAATGAGCAGTTCTTC.

The chain has TRBV11-2 and TRBJ2-1; 8 bases are shared with TRBD1. The ends lost 5 bases at V and 4 bases at J; junction bases unmatched: 7. The CDR3 has 15 residues. Germline assignment: CDR1 SGHAT and CDR2 FQNNGV. CDR3: CASSPLTGGYNEQFF. Here the CDR3 DNA reads TGTGCCAGCAGCCCCCTTACAGGGGGGTACAATGAGCAGTTCTTC.

There are many counts of this clonotype. The rearrangement links TRBV12-3 or TRBV12-4 to TRBJ1-5; TRBD1 agrees at 8 bases. The CDR3 extends over 15 amino acids. V lost 5 bases to trimming and J lost 0 bases; unmatched junction nucleotides: 3. For the CDR3, the DNA is TGTGCCAGCAGTCCGGACAGGGTTAGCAATCAGCCCCAGCATTTT. Encoded protein: CASSPDRVSNQPQHF.

This clonotype was detected only a few times. V is TRBV4-1 and J is TRBJ1-5; TRBD1 might be the D (6 bases). Germline CDR1 and CDR2: MGHRA and YSYEKL. The V end lost 2 bases, the J end lost 6 bases, and 14 bases lay between the germline ends. The CDR3 has 15 residues. DNA of the CDR3: TGCGCCAGCAGCCAACCCCAGGGGTGGGGTCAGCCCCAGCATTTT. This encodes CASSQPQGWGQPQHF.

A few counts support this clonotype. The gene calls are TRBV20-1 and TRBJ2-5; TRBD2 is a possible D gene (5 bases). Trimming cost V 1 base and J 5 bases, with 17 bases left between them. Germline CDR1 reads DFQATT; CDR2 reads SNEGSKA (reference sequence). The CDR3 is made up of 15 amino acids. The CDR3 loop is CSARASGEGRETQYF. Written as DNA, the CDR3 is TGCAGTGCTAGAGCCTCCGGAGAGGGTAGGGAGACCCAGTACTTC.